This paragraph reports one T cell receptor beta chain. The antigen remains unidentified. The TCR beta library used iRepertoire HTBI primers with Arm-PCR amplification of CDR3. A single record per CDR3 protein comes from TCRdb applying MiXCR to the multiplex PCR reads. The sample has more than 400,000 distinct CDR3 sequences, around 15% seen once. The V end was cut by 4 bases, the J end by 9 bases, with 13 bases between. The CDR3 runs 14 residues. Time point specified: newly diagnosed GD, antithyroid drugs for less than 3 months. Making the TCR library involved RNA that had been extracted from PBMCs. This sample was included in a study of regulatory T cells in long-lasting Graves disease. Study observations and caveats: TRBV28, TRBJ1-2 and TRBJ2-5 were segments that persistent disease favored.

In addition, the sample was reused for a study of T cells in Graves' hyperthyroidism and ophthalmopathy. That work adds: Orbital computed tomography, thyroid ultrasound, serum thyroxine and TRAb, and clinical symptoms together informed the diagnoses.

J is TRBJ1-6 and V is TRBV12-3 or TRBV12-4, with D unclear. This receptor was obtained from a man aged 35-49 years with Graves disease. Sequenced material: peripheral blood mononuclear cells (PBMCs), taken at new diagnosis, from a patient treated with antithyroid drugs. In DNA, the CDR3 is TGTGCCAGCAGTTCGGATGGAGGTGGTTCACCCCTCCACTTT. It codes for CASSSDGGGSPLHF.